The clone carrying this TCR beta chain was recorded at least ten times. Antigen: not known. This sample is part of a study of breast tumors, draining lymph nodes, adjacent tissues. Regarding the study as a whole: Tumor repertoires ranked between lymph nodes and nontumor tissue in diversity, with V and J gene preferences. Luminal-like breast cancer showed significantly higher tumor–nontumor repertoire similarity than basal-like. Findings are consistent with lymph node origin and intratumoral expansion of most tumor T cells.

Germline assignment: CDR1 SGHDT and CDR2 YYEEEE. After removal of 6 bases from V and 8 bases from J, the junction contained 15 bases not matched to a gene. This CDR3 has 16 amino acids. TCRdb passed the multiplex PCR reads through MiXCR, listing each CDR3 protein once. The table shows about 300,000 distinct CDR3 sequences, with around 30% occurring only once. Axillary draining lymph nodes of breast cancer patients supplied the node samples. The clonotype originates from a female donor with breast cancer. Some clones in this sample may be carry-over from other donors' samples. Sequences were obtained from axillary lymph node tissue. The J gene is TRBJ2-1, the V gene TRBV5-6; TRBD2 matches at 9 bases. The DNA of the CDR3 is TGTGCCAGCATCCTGTTCGACAGCGGGGGGTTGGATGAGCAGTTCTTC. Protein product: CASILFDSGGLDEQFF.